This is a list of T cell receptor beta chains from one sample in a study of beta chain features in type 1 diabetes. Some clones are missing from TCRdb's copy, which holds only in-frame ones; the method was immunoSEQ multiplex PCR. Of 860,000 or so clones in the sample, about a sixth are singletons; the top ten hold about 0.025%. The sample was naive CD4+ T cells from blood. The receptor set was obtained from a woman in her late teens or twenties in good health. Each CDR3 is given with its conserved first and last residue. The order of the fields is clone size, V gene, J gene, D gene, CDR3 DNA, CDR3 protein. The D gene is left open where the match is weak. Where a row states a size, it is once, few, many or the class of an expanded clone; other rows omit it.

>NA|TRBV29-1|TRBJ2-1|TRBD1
TGCAGCGTTGGAACAGGGGAGTTCTTC
CSVGTGEFF
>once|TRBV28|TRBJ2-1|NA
TGTGCCAGCAGTTCAAGACGCCGGGGACAGTTCTTC
CASSSRRRGQFF
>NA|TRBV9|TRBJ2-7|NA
TGTGCCAGCAGCCCAAGACAGTTTACCTACGAGCAGTACTTC
CASSPRQFTYEQYF
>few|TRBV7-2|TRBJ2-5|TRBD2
TGTGCCAGCAGCCCGGGGACTAATCGGGAGACCCAGTACTTC
CASSPGTNRETQYF
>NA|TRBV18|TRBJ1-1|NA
TGTGCCAGCTCACCACAGGGTATGGTAAACACTGAAGCTTTCTTT
CASSPQGMVNTEAFF
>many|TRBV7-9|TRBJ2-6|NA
TGTGCCAGCAGCCGTGGCGGCTCCGGGGCCAACGTCCTGACTTTC
CASSRGGSGANVLTF
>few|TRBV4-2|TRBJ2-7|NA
TGTGCCAGCAGCCAAGATCTAGCCTCCTACGAGCAGTACTTC
CASSQDLASYEQYF
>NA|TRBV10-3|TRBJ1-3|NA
TGTGCCATCAGGGACGACTCATCTGGAAACACCATATATTTT
CAIRDDSSGNTIYF
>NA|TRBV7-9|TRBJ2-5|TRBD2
TGTGCCAGCAGCTTCGGTACTAGCGGCAATCGTTACCAAGAGACCCAGTACTTC
CASSFGTSGNRYQETQYF
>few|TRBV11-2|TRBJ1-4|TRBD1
TGTGCCAGCAGCTCGACAGGGGGTGAAAAACTGTTTTTT
CASSSTGGEKLFF
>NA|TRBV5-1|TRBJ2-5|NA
TGCGCCAGCAGCTTGAGATCCGGCGGGGAGACCCAGTACTTC
CASSLRSGGETQYF
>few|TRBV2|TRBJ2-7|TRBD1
TGTGCCAGCACCTGGGACAGGGCTTACACCTACGAGCAGTACTTC
CASTWDRAYTYEQYF
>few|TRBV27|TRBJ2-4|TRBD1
TGTGCCAGCAGTAGAAGGACAGGGAACATTCAGTACTTC
CASSRRTGNIQYF
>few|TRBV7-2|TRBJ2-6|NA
TGTGCCAGCAGCTTCGGCTCGGGAGTCTCTGGGGCCAACGTCCTGACTTTC
CASSFGSGVSGANVLTF
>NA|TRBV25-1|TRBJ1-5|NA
TGTGCCAGCAGTGATTTAACTCAAAATCAGCCCCAGCATTTT
CASSDLTQNQPQHF
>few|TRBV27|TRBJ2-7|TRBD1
TGTGCCAGCAGTGGGTGGGGACAGGGGGCGCGGGAGCAGTACTTC
CASSGWGQGAREQYF
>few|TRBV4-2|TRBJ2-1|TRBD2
TGTGCCAGCAGCCAAGATTCGAGCGGGAGCTTAAGTGAGCAGTTCTTC
CASSQDSSGSLSEQFF
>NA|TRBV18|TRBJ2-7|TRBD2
TGTGCCAGCTCACTAACTAGCGGACAATTTTACGAGCAGTACTTC
CASSLTSGQFYEQYF
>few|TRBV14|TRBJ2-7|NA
TGTGCCAGCAGGCTGGGACCGCACTACGAGCAGTACTTC
CASRLGPHYEQYF
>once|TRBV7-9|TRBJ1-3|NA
TGTGCCAGCAGCTCCGCTCATGGAAACACCATATATTTT
CASSSAHGNTIYF
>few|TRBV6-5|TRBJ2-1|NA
TGTGCCAGCAGTTACTCGTTACAGGTATACAATGAGCAGTTCTTC
CASSYSLQVYNEQFF
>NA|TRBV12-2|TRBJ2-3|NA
TGTGCAAGTCGCTCAAGACCCAGGGCTCCACACACAGATACGCAGTATTTT
CASRSRPRAPHTDTQYF
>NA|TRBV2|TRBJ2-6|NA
TGTGCCAGCACTTTTTGGGGTTTCTCTGGGGCCAACGTCCTGACTTTC
CASTFWGFSGANVLTF
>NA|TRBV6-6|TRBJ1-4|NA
TGTGCCAGCAGTTCCGCCCGCACTAGGGGACTGTTTTTT
CASSSARTRGLFF
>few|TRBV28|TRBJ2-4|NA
TGTGCCAGCAGTTTGCAGGCTGCCTGGGGCAAAAACATTCAGTACTTC
CASSLQAAWGKNIQYF
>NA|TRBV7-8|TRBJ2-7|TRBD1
TGTGCCAGCAGCTTACCCACAGGGGCGGTCTTCGAGCAGTACTTC
CASSLPTGAVFEQYF
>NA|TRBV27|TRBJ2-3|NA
TGTGCCAGCCGAAGGCCGGGAGCCATAACAGATACGCAGTATTTT
CASRRPGAITDTQYF
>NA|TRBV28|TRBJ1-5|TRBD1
TGTGCCAGCAGTTTCAGGGGGTACTTGAGCAATCAGCCCCAGCATTTT
CASSFRGYLSNQPQHF
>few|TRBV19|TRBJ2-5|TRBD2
TGTGCCACCTCGGGACTAGCGCCCTTAGAGACCCAGTACTTC
CATSGLAPLETQYF
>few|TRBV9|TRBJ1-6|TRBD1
TGTGCCAGCAGCGCCGGGACAGGGATAAGATCACCCCTCCACTTT
CASSAGTGIRSPLHF
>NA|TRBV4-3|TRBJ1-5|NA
TGCGCCAGCAGCCAGGAGGGGGGCGCGCCCCAGCATTTT
CASSQEGGAPQHF